This is a list of T cell receptor beta chains from one sample in a study of blood T cells in healthy people across ages. TCRdb used MiXCR to reprocess the 5' RACE reads, holding one entry per CDR3 protein. The data contain roughly 1 million distinct CDR3 sequences, roughly 24% of them seen just once; the ten biggest clones take up about 0.69%. The same data also contributed to another study, on T cells of mothers and their children.

The sequenced material came from blood. All receptors come from a girl aged 2-10 years in good health. Both conserved end residues are part of each CDR3. Each record gives: D gene, V gene, J gene, clone size, CDR3 DNA, CDR3 protein. D genes are given only for firm matches. Size tells how often a clone was seen (once, few, many) or the class of an expanded clone, and some rows leave it out.

d_gene: .; v_gene: TRBV5-1; j_gene: TRBJ1-2; abundance: few; CDR3nt: TGCGCCAGCAGCATGGCAACTACTGGGTTAGAATATGGCTACTCCTTC; CDR3aa: CASSMATTGLEYGYSF
d_gene: TRBD1; v_gene: TRBV9; j_gene: TRBJ2-7; abundance: few; CDR3nt: TGTGCCAGCAGCGTAGGTCCCGGGACAGGATCTTACGAGCAGTACTTC; CDR3aa: CASSVGPGTGSYEQYF
d_gene: TRBD1; v_gene: TRBV9; j_gene: TRBJ2-7; abundance: few; CDR3nt: TGTGCCAGCAGCACAGGGGAAACCTACGAGCAGTACTTC; CDR3aa: CASSTGETYEQYF
d_gene: .; v_gene: TRBV29-1; j_gene: TRBJ2-3; abundance: few; CDR3nt: TGCAGCGCCGTCGGCCGCACAGATACGCAGTATTTT; CDR3aa: CSAVGRTDTQYF
d_gene: TRBD2; v_gene: TRBV6-1; j_gene: TRBJ2-1; abundance: few; CDR3nt: TGTGCCAGCAGCCCTCATCTAGCGGGGGGGATAGATGAGCAGTTCTTC; CDR3aa: CASSPHLAGGIDEQFF
d_gene: TRBD1; v_gene: TRBV20-1; j_gene: TRBJ2-1; abundance: few; CDR3nt: TGCAGTGCTATAGGACAGGGGGCGATTGAGCAGTTCTTC; CDR3aa: CSAIGQGAIEQFF
d_gene: TRBD1; v_gene: TRBV20-1; j_gene: TRBJ2-1; abundance: .; CDR3nt: TGCAGTGCCAGAAACCCCGCAGGGGGCGAATACTACAATGAGCAGTTCTTC; CDR3aa: CSARNPAGGEYYNEQFF
d_gene: .; v_gene: TRBV5-1; j_gene: TRBJ2-3; abundance: few; CDR3nt: TGCGCCAGCAGCTTGGCCGGACAGAGTACGCAGTATTTT; CDR3aa: CASSLAGQSTQYF
d_gene: .; v_gene: TRBV6-5; j_gene: TRBJ2-4; abundance: .; CDR3nt: TGTGCCAGCAGTTACGCGTCTGGTAAAAGGCTTAGAGACATTCAGTACTTC; CDR3aa: CASSYASGKRLRDIQYF
d_gene: TRBD1; v_gene: TRBV6-1; j_gene: TRBJ2-3; abundance: .; CDR3nt: TGTGCCAGCAGACCCCAAACAGGGGACGGCACAGATACGCAGTATTTT; CDR3aa: CASRPQTGDGTDTQYF
d_gene: TRBD1; v_gene: TRBV5-5; j_gene: TRBJ2-7; abundance: few; CDR3nt: TGTGCCAGCAGCTCGGACAGGGCTTCCTACGAGCAGTACTTC; CDR3aa: CASSSDRASYEQYF
d_gene: TRBD2; v_gene: TRBV6-1; j_gene: TRBJ2-7; abundance: .; CDR3nt: TGTGCCAGCAGCCTCGGACTAGCGGGAATGTACGACGAGCAGTACTTC; CDR3aa: CASSLGLAGMYDEQYF
d_gene: TRBD1; v_gene: TRBV4-3; j_gene: TRBJ2-5; abundance: .; CDR3nt: TGCGCCAGCAGCCAAGATAGGGCAGGGGGCGCCCCGTTGGTTGGAGAGACCCACTACTTC; CDR3aa: CASSQDRAGGAPLVGETHYF
d_gene: .; v_gene: TRBV6-2/TRBV6-3; j_gene: TRBJ2-7; abundance: .; CDR3nt: TGTGCCAGACGGTACGAGCAGTACTTC; CDR3aa: CARRYEQYF
d_gene: .; v_gene: TRBV21-1; j_gene: TRBJ2-7; abundance: few; CDR3nt: TGTGCCAGCAGCCAGACGGTAGCGAGGTGGTACGAGCAGTACTTC; CDR3aa: CASSQTVARWYEQYF
d_gene: .; v_gene: TRBV4-3; j_gene: TRBJ1-2; abundance: .; CDR3nt: TGCGCCAGCAGCCAAGATCGGTCAGGGTATGGCTACACCTTC; CDR3aa: CASSQDRSGYGYTF
d_gene: TRBD1; v_gene: TRBV5-1; j_gene: TRBJ2-5; abundance: few; CDR3nt: TGCGCCAGCACTCGGGACAGCCTGATACAAGAGACCCAGTACTTC; CDR3aa: CASTRDSLIQETQYF
d_gene: .; v_gene: TRBV5-1; j_gene: TRBJ1-1; abundance: .; CDR3nt: TGCGCCAGCAGCTATACACTGAACACTGAAGCTTTCTTT; CDR3aa: CASSYTLNTEAFF
d_gene: .; v_gene: TRBV4-3; j_gene: TRBJ2-1; abundance: .; CDR3nt: TGCGCCAGCAGCCAAGCTCGTTTAGGGACCGATAATGAGCAGTTCTTC; CDR3aa: CASSQARLGTDNEQFF
d_gene: TRBD2; v_gene: TRBV7-3; j_gene: TRBJ2-1; abundance: .; CDR3nt: TGTGCCAGCAGCTTAATATCACTAGCGGGAAAATTCAATGAGCAGTTCTTC; CDR3aa: CASSLISLAGKFNEQFF